One and the same sample provided the 27 T cell receptor beta chains below, sequenced in a study of CD8+CD57+ T cells in acquired aplastic anemia. The study profiled TCR beta VDJ and CDR3 using genomic DNA as template. TCRdb independently ran MiXCR on the reads; one entry per CDR3 protein. The sample shows about 190,000 distinct CDR3 sequences, roughly half of them seen only once. Sequencing input: sorted CD4+, CD8+, or CD8+CD57+ T cells (not recorded which) from PBMCs. The receptors were sampled from a human donor in good health, serving as a control.

This clonotype was found many times. This chain uses TRBV6-1 with TRBJ1-2, with a possible D match to TRBD1 (6 bases). V was trimmed by 2 bases and J by 7 bases, leaving 11 bases between them. The length of the CDR3 is 13 residues. CDR1 is MNHNS, CDR2 SASEGT, per germline. CDR3 bases: TGTGCCAGCAGTGAATTCCCAGGGGCTGGCTACACCTTC. Protein sequence: CASSEFPGAGYTF.

Worth noting for this clonotype: Germline is not matched at one junction end, which may reflect a read error. This CDR3 reads CDTSRSGRKRGQYF. CDR3 coding DNA: TGTGACACCAGCAGATCGGGCAGAAAAAGAGGGCAGTACTTC. The chain is built from TRBV15 and TRBJ2-7; D ambiguous. CDR1 is LNHNV, CDR2 YYDKDF, per germline (reference sequence). The CDR3 runs to 14 residues. Supplemented by reference TRBV15 and TRBJ2-7, the full variable domain reads DAMVIQNPRYQVTQFGKPVTLSCSQTLNHNVMYWYQQKSSQAPKLLFHYYDKDFNNEADTPDNFQSRRPNTSFCFLDIRSPGLGDTAMYLCDTSRSGRKRGQYFGPGTRLTVT.

Comments on this clonotype: One base away lies a much larger clone, so this may be a sequencing read error. The chain carries TRBV12-3 or TRBV12-4 and TRBJ2-5, with D perhaps TRBD2 (6 bases). V lost 6 bases and J lost 4, with 18 bases in between. The CDR3 covers 15 residues. In DNA, the CDR3 is TGTGCCAGCAGGGCTAGCGAGGAGATCCGAGAGACCCAGTACTTC. Its protein product is CASRASEEIRETQYF.

This clonotype was counted many times. The chain links TRBV20-1 to TRBJ2-3; no reliable D call. Germline V lookup: CDR1 DFQATT, CDR2 SNEGSKA (reference sequence). The CDR3 has 13 amino acids. V was trimmed by 8 bases and J by 0 bases, leaving 12 bases between them. The CDR3 DNA is TGCAGTCCCTACCCTGGGAGCACAGATACGCAGTATTTT. It translates to CSPYPGSTDTQYF.

This clonotype is a singleton in its sample. The V and J genes are TRBV12-3 or TRBV12-4 and TRBJ1-1, with D possibly being TRBD1 (5 bases). The CDR3 has 13 amino acids. CDR3 sequence (DNA): TGTGCTAGTGGCCGGGACGTCACGATCGAAGCTTTCTTT. Translation gives CASGRDVTIEAFF.

V and J are TRBV13 and TRBJ2-7; 9 nucleotides line up with TRBD1. V shed 1 base and J 4 bases; nucleotides not matched to a gene: 5. Germline V gene data show CDR1 as PRHDT and CDR2 as FYEKMQ (reference sequence). CDR3 length equals 15 residues. This CDR3 reads CASSLEGQGTYEQYF. CDR3 sequence (DNA): TGTGCCAGCAGCTTAGAGGGACAGGGTACATACGAGCAGTACTTC.

The rearrangement links TRBV20-1 to TRBJ2-6, with no clear D. The ends were cut back, 3 bases at V and 7 bases at J, with 13 bases in the middle. This CDR3 has 14 amino acids. The V gene's germline CDR1 is DFQATT and CDR2 SNEGSKA (reference sequence). The CDR3 protein is CSASDGRGANVLTF. The CDR3 DNA is TGCAGTGCTAGCGATGGGCGAGGAGCCAACGTCCTGACTTTC.

The chain recombines TRBV7-2 with TRBJ1-6, with D possibly TRBD1 on 5 matching bases. V was shortened by 3 bases and J by 11 bases, with 17 bases between the two germline ends. The CDR3 has 15 amino acids. Germline V gene lookup returns CDR1 SGHTA and CDR2 FQGNSA. This CDR3 reads CASSFAGGIGPPLHF. The CDR3 coding sequence is TGTGCCAGCAGCTTCGCCGGGGGGATCGGGCCACCCCTCCACTTT. Filled out from reference TRBV7-2 and TRBJ1-6, the complete variable domain reads GAGVSQSPSNKVTEKGKDVELRCDPISGHTALYWYRQSLGQGLEFLIYFQGNSAPDKSGLPSDRFSAERTGGSVSTLTIQRTQQEDSAVYLCASSFAGGIGPPLHFGNGTRLTVT.

This clonotype was seen many times. This chain uses TRBV3-1 with TRBJ1-1; D possibly corresponds to TRBD1 (5 bases). CDR3 length: 13 residues. Per the germline V gene, CDR1 is LGHDT and CDR2 is YNNKEL (reference sequence). Trimming took off 3 bases at V and 10 bases at J, with 15 bases between the two ends. Written as DNA, the CDR3 is TGTGCCAGCAGCCAGTCCACAGGTCGGCGAGCTTTCTTT. The encoded protein is CASSQSTGRRAFF.

The chain links TRBV25-1 to TRBJ2-7; D could derive from TRBD1 or TRBD2 (5 bases each). The V end was cut by 6 bases, the J end by 5 bases, with 17 bases between. This CDR3 is built from 14 residues. Germline V lookup: CDR1 MGHDK, CDR2 SYGVNS. CDR3 DNA sequence: TGTGCCAGCAGCGTAGAGCAGGGACGGCACGAGCAGTACTTC. It is translated as CASSVEQGRHEQYF.

The V call is TRBV4-1, the J call TRBJ1-2, with a tentative D call TRBD1 (6 bases). The CDR3 totals 13 residues. Germline V lookup: CDR1 MGHRA, CDR2 YSYEKL. Trimming took 0 bases from V and 8 from J, leaving 10 bases between them. The CDR3 bases are TGCGCCAGCAGCCAAGATACAGGGAGGGGCTACACCTTC. Residues: CASSQDTGRGYTF.

The chain uses TRBV10-3 and TRBJ2-7; no firm D call. V shed 2 bases and J shed 6 bases, with 14 bases lying between them. Germline V CDR1 and CDR2: ENHRY, SYGVKD. The length of the CDR3 is 14 residues. The CDR3 coding sequence is TGTGCCATCAGTGAGGGAATCTTAGTCCGCGAGCAGTACTTC. This codes for CAISEGILVREQYF.

The chain carries TRBV6-2 or TRBV6-3 and TRBJ2-5, with a tentative D call TRBD2 (6 bases). The CDR3 consists of 16 residues. The germline V and J ends were trimmed by 5 bases and 1 base, with 17 bases remaining between them. Germline-derived CDR1 and CDR2 are MNHEY and SVGEGT. The CDR3 DNA reads as TGTGCCAGCAGTCTTACAGCAGGCGGGGCCCAAGAGACCCAGTACTTC. This sequence encodes CASSLTAGGAQETQYF.

This clonotype was seen once. The chain has TRBV2 and TRBJ1-1; 7 bases are a match to TRBD1. The CDR3 consists of 13 residues. J gave up 8 bases and V 0 bases, and 3 bases lay outside the gene matches. Germline values: CDR1 SNHLY, CDR2 FYNNEI. CDR3 DNA: TGTGCCAGCAGTGAAGCGCGACAGGGCGAAGCTTTCTTT. Its translation: CASSEARQGEAFF.

This chain links TRBV7-9 with TRBJ1-6, with 8 bases aligning to TRBD1. With 5 bases clipped from V and 7 bases from J, the junction kept 7 bases outside the gene matches. The germline V gene has CDR1 SEHNR and CDR2 FQNEAQ (reference sequence). The CDR3 length is 15 residues. CDR3 sequence (DNA): TGTGCCAGCAGCGTGCGGGACAGGTTAAATTCACCCCTCCACTTT. Translated, it gives CASSVRDRLNSPLHF.

This clonotype was detected a few times. This chain uses TRBV29-1 with TRBJ1-4, with D maybe TRBD1 (5 bases). Trimming left V 6 bases short and J 8 bases short, with 16 bases between. Germline-derived CDR1 and CDR2 are SQVTM and ANQGSEA. The length of the CDR3 is 13 residues. The CDR3 DNA reads as TGCAGCGTAACCGGGACCTATGGGGAAAAACTGTTTTTT. It yields the protein CSVTGTYGEKLFF. Based on the CDR3 plus reference TRBV29-1 and TRBJ1-4, the full variable domain is SAVISQKPSRDICQRGTSLTIQCQVDSQVTMMFWYRQQPGQSLTLIATANQGSEATYESGFVIDKFPISRPNLTFSTLTVSNMSPEDSSIYLCSVTGTYGEKLFFGSGTQLSVL.

The chain carries TRBV2 and TRBJ1-2; D is uncertain. The CDR3 contains 16 residues. The V end was cut by 4 bases, the J end by 2 bases, with 17 bases between. Germline CDR1 SNHLY, CDR2 FYNNEI. The CDR3 spells CASSGAPGYRNYGYTF. CDR3 in DNA: TGTGCCAGCAGTGGAGCCCCAGGTTATCGCAACTATGGCTACACCTTC. Complete variable domain (other parts from reference TRBV2 and TRBJ1-2): EPEVTQTPSHQVTQMGQEVILRCVPISNHLYFYWYRQILGQKVEFLVSFYNNEISEKSEIFDDQFSVERPDGSNFTLKIRSTKLEDSAMYFCASSGAPGYRNYGYTFGSGTRLTVV.

The CDR3 DNA follows: TGTGCCAGTAGTAAAACAGGGAGCTCCTACGAGCAGTACTTC. This encodes CASSKTGSSYEQYF. V and J are TRBV19 and TRBJ2-7; D possibly corresponds to TRBD1 (6 bases). Germline V gene sequence: CDR1 LNHDA, CDR2 SQIVND (reference sequence). Trimming took off 4 bases at V and 0 bases at J, with 10 bases between the two ends. CDR3 length: 14 amino acids.

This clonotype has only a few counts. V usage is TRBV20-1 and J usage is TRBJ1-5; D gene ambiguous. With 2 bases removed from V and 0 bases from J, the gap between germline ends came to 8 bases. CDR3 length equals 14 residues. Germline CDR1 reads DFQATT; CDR2 reads SNEGSKA (reference sequence). DNA for the CDR3: TGCAGTGCTAGACCACTTAATAGCAATCAGCCCCAGCATTTT. Its protein is CSARPLNSNQPQHF.

The rearrangement links TRBV19 to TRBJ1-1; D is undetermined. V lost 4 bases, J lost 5 bases, and 14 bases lay in between. Per the germline V gene, CDR1 is LNHDA and CDR2 is SQIVND (reference sequence). The CDR3 has 14 amino acids. The DNA of the CDR3 is TGTGCCAGTAGTAAAACCGGAGGACGTACTGAAGCTTTCTTT. Translation gives CASSKTGGRTEAFF.

This clonotype came up many times. This chain uses TRBV7-2 with TRBJ2-7; no reliable D call. The CDR3 is 13 residues long. Per the germline V gene, CDR1 is SGHTA and CDR2 is FQGNSA. Trimming took off 5 bases at V and 2 bases at J, with 10 bases between the two ends. CDR3 DNA sequence: TGTGCCAGCAGCCCGGACGGAGCCTACGAGCAGTACTTC. Protein sequence: CASSPDGAYEQYF.

A remark on this clonotype: A much more abundant neighbour one base away suggests this may be a read error. The chain recombines TRBV28 with TRBJ2-7, with TRBD2 identical over 9 bases. Germline V gene sequence: CDR1 MDHEN, CDR2 SYDVKM. Germline trimming cut 6 bases from V and 12 bases from J; bases unmatched to any gene: 12. The CDR3 has 13 amino acids. Written as DNA, the CDR3 is TGTGCCAGCAGGAAGGCTAGCGGGGCCGAACGGTACTTC. The encoded protein is CASRKASGAERYF.

The chain recombines TRBV7-9 with TRBJ1-6; no clear D. Germline V CDR1 and CDR2: SEHNR, FQNEAQ (reference sequence). The CDR3 is made up of 16 amino acids. V lost 5 bases and J lost 10, with 21 bases in between. CDR3 region: CASSHPGPRGESPLHF. The CDR3 DNA sequence: TGTGCCAGCAGCCACCCCGGACCTCGTGGTGAATCACCCCTCCACTTT.

J is TRBJ2-5 and V is TRBV20-1, with D possibly being TRBD1 or TRBD2 (6 bases each). CDR1 is DFQATT, CDR2 SNEGSKA, per germline (reference sequence). Trimming shortened V by 5 bases and J by 7 bases, and 17 bases separated the two germline ends. The CDR3 length is 13 residues. CDR3 sequence: CSAPTRGRGTQYF. CDR3 sequence (DNA): TGCAGTGCTCCGACTCGGGGGCGGGGGACCCAGTACTTC.

As regards this clonotype: A much larger clone lies a single base off, so this may be a read error. The chain joins TRBV2 to TRBJ2-3, with TRBD2 identical over 12 bases. Germline V lookup: CDR1 SNHLY, CDR2 FYNNEI. CDR3 size: 15 residues. Trimming removed 6 bases from V and 5 bases from J; junction bases left unmatched: 6. The CDR3 region is CASRLAGGRVDTQYF. DNA of the CDR3: TGTGCCAGCAGACTAGCGGGGGGCCGCGTAGATACGCAGTATTTT. The full variable domain, rest sourced from reference TRBV2 and TRBJ2-3, is EPEVTQTPSHQVTQMGQEVILRCVPISNHLYFYWYRQILGQKVEFLVSFYNNEISEKSEIFDDQFSVERPDGSNFTLKIRSTKLEDSAMYFCASRLAGGRVDTQYFGPGTRLTVL.

The CDR3 sequence: CSARDQMGGEQYF. DNA for the CDR3: TGCAGTGCTAGAGATCAGATGGGCGGGGAGCAGTACTTC. V is TRBV20-1 and J is TRBJ2-7; possible D gene TRBD2, 5 bases. The CDR3 is 13 residues long. V was clipped by 0 bases and J by 7 bases, with 13 bases between them. Germline V gene data show CDR1 as DFQATT and CDR2 as SNEGSKA (reference sequence).

This clonotype was seen just once. Germline is not matched at one junction end, which may reflect a read error. The CDR3 sequence: CASSLSGGRDQETQYF. The CDR3, as DNA: TGTGCTAGCAGCTTATCCGGGGGCCGTGACCAAGAGACCCAGTACTTC. The chain has TRBV7-7 and TRBJ2-5; D may match TRBD1 or TRBD2 (6 bases each). Germline V gene lookup returns CDR1 SSHAT and CDR2 FNYEAQ (reference sequence). The CDR3 runs to 16 residues.